This TCR beta chain came from a study of blood T cell repertoires in COVID-19. Study summary: The study drew acute and convalescent COVID-19 samples from the United States, Italy and Spain. Sources were T cells, B-cell-depleted T cells, or PBMCs; the material itself was cDNA or gDNA.

Looked up from germline, CDR1 is MNHEY and CDR2 is SMNVEV (reference sequence). The CDR3 is made up of 16 amino acids. J lost 1 base, V lost 5 bases, and 4 bases had no gene match. Original processing notes: By means of reference gene primer amplification, nucleated cell counts were estimated. Sequencing was performed with immunoSEQ multiplex PCR; in TCRdb, only in-frame clones are kept and a portion is missing. From that table come the V and J calls and clone size; the DNA was used to work out D and trimming. Here the sample spans fewer than 250,000 clones, around 90% being singletons. The sequenced sample consisted of peripheral blood. The clonotype comes from a man between 65 and 80 years old with acute or convalescent COVID-19. The genes are TRBV27 and TRBJ2-7; 14 positions agree with TRBD2. This chain's CDR3 is CASSPGTSGSSYEQYF. CDR3 nucleotides: TGTGCCAGCAGTCCGGGGACTAGCGGGAGTTCCTACGAGCAGTACTTC.